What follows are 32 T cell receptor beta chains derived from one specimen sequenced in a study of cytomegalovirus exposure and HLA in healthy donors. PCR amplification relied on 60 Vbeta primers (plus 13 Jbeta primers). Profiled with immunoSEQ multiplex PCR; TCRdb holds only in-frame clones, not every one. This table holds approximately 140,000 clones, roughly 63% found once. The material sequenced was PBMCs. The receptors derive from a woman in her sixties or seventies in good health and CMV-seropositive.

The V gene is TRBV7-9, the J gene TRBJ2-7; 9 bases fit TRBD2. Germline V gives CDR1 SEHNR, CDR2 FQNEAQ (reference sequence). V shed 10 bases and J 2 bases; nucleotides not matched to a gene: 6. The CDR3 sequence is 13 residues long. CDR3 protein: CATGREGPYEQYF. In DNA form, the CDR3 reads TGTGCCACCGGGCGGGAGGGCCCCTACGAGCAGTACTTC.

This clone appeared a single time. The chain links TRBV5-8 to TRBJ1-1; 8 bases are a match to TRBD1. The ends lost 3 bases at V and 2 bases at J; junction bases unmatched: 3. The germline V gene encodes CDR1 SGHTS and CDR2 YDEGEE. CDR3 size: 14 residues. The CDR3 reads CASSSGQGNTEAFF. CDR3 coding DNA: TGTGCCAGCAGCTCCGGACAGGGTAACACTGAAGCTTTCTTT.

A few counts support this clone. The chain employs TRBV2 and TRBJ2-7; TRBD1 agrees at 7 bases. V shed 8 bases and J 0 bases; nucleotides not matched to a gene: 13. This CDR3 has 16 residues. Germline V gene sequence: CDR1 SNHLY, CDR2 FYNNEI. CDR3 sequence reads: CASGYTAGGGSYEQYF. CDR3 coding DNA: TGTGCCAGCGGCTACACGGCAGGGGGTGGCTCCTACGAGCAGTACTTC.

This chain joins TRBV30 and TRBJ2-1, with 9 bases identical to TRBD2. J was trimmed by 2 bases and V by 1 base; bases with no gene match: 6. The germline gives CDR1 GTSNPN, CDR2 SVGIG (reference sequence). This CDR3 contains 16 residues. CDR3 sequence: CAWSALAGNPYNEQFF. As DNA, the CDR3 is TGTGCCTGGAGTGCTCTAGCGGGGAACCCCTACAATGAGCAGTTCTTC.

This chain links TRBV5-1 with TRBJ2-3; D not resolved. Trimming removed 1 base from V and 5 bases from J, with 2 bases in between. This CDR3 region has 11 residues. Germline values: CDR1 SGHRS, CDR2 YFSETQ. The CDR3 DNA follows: TGCGCCAGCAGCTTGCTAGATACGCAGTATTTT. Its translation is CASSLLDTQYF.

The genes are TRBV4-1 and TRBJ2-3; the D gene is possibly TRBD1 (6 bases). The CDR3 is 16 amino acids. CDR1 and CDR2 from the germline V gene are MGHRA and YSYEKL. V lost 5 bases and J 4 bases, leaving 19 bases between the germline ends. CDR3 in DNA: TGCGCCAGCAGCTTGGCTCGAGGGGGAGCTGCAGATACGCAGTATTTT. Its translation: CASSLARGGAADTQYF.

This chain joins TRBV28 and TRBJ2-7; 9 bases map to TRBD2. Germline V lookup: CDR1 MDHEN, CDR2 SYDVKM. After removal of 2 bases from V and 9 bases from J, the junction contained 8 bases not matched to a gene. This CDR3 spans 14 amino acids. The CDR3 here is CASSLAGLAGRQYF. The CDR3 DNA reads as TGTGCCAGCAGTTTAGCCGGGCTAGCGGGAAGGCAGTACTTC.

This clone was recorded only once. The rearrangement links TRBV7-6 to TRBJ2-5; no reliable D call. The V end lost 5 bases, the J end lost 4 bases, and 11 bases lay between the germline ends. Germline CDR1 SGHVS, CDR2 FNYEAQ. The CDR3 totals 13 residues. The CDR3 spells CASSPWSGETQYF. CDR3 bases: TGTGCCAGCAGCCCTTGGAGTGGAGAGACCCAGTACTTC.

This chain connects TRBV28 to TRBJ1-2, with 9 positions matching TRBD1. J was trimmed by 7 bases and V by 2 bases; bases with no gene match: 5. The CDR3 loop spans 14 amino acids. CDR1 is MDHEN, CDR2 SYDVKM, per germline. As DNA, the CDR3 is TGTGCCAGCAGTTTAGAACAGGGGGCAAGTGGCTACACCTTC. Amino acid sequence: CASSLEQGASGYTF.

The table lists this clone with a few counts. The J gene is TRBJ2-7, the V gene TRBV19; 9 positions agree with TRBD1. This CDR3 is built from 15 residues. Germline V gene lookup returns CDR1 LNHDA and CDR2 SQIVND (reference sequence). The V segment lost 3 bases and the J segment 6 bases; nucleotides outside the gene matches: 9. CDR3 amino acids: CASSMSSGTGREQYF. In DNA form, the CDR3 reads TGTGCCAGTAGTATGTCCTCCGGGACAGGGCGCGAGCAGTACTTC.

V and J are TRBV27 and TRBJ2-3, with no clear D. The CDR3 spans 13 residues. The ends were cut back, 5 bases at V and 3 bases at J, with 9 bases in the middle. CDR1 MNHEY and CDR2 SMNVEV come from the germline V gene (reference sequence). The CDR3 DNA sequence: TGTGCCAGCAGTACCGCCGGGACAGATACGCAGTATTTT. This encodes CASSTAGTDTQYF.

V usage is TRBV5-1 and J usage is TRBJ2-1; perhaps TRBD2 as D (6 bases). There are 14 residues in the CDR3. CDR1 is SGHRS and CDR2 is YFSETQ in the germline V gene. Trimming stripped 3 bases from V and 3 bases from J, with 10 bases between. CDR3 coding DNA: TGCGCCAGCAGCTCCGCGGGGTTCTACAATGAGCAGTTCTTC. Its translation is CASSSAGFYNEQFF.

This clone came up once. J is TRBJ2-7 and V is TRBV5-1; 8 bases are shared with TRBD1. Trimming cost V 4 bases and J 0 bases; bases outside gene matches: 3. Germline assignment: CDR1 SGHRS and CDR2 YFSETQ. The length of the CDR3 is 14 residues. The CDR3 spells CASSPGQASYEQYF. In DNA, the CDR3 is TGCGCCAGCAGCCCGGGACAGGCCTCCTACGAGCAGTACTTC.

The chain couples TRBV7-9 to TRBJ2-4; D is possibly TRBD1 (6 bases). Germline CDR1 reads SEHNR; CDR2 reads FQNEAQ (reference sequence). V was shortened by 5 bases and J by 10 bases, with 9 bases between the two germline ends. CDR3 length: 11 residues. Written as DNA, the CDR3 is TGTGCCAGCAGCCTAAGGGGGATTCAGTACTTC. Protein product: CASSLRGIQYF. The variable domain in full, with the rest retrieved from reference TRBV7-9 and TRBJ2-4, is DTGVSQNPRHKITKRGQNVTFRCDPISEHNRLYWYRQTLGQGPEFLTYFQNEAQLEKSRLLSDRFSAERPKGSFSTLEIQRTEQGDSAMYLCASSLRGIQYFGAGTRLSVL.

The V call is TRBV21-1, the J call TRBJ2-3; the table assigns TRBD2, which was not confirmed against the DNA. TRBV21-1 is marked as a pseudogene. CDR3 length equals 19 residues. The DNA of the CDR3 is TGTGCCAGCAGCAAAGGAAATCCGGGTAGCGGGAGGGGAGGAGATACGCAGTATTTT. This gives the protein CASSKGNPGSGRGGDTQYF.

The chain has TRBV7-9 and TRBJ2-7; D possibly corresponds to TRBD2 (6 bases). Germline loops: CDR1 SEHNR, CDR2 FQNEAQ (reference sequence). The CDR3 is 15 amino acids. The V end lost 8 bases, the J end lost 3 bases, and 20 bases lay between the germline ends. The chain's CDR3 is CASEKEGATVYEQYF. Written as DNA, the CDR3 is TGTGCCAGCGAGAAGGAGGGCGCGACTGTCTACGAGCAGTACTTC.

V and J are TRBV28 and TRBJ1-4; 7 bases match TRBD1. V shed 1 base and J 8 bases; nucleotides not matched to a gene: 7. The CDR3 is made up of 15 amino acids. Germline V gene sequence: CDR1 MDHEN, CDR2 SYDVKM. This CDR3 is CASSLFGQEEEKLFF. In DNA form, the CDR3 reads TGTGCCAGCAGTTTATTCGGACAGGAGGAGGAAAAACTGTTTTTT.

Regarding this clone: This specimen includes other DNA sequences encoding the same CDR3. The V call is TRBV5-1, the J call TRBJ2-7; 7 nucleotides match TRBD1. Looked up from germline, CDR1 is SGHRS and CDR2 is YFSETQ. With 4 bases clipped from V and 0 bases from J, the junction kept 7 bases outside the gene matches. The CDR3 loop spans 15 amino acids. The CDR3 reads CASSPRQGSSYEQYF. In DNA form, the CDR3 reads TGCGCCAGCAGCCCTCGACAGGGTAGCTCCTACGAGCAGTACTTC.

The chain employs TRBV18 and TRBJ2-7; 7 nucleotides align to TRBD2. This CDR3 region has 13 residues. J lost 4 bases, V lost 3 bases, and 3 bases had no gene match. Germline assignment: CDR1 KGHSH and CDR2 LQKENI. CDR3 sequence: CASSPGGRYEQYF. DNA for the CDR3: TGTGCCAGCTCACCGGGAGGGCGTTACGAGCAGTACTTC.

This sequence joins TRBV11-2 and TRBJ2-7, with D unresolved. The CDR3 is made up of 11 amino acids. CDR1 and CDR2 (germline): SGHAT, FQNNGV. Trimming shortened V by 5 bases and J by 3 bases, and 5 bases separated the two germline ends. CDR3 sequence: CASSIFYEQYF. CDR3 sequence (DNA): TGTGCCAGCAGCATCTTCTACGAGCAGTACTTC.

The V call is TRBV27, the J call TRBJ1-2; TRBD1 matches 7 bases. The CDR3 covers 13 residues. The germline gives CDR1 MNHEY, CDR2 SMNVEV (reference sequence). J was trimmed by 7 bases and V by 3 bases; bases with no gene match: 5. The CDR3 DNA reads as TGTGCCAGCAGTTTCGACAGGGTCGGTGGCTACACCTTC. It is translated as CASSFDRVGGYTF.

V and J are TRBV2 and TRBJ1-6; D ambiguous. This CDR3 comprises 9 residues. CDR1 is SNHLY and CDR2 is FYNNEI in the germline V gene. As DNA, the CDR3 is TGTGCGATCGAGTCACCCCTCCACTTT. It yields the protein CAIESPLHF. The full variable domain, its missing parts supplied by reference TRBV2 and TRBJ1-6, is EPEVTQTPSHQVTQMGQEVILRCVPISNHLYFYWYRQILGQKVEFLVSFYNNEISEKSEIFDDQFSVERPDGSNFTLKIRSTKLEDSAMYFCAIESPLHFGNGTRLTVT.

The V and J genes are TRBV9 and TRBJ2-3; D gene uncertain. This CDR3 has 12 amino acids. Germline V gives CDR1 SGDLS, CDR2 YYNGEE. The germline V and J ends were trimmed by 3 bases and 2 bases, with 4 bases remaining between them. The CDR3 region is CASSASTDTQYF. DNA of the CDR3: TGTGCCAGCAGCGCCTCCACAGATACGCAGTATTTT.

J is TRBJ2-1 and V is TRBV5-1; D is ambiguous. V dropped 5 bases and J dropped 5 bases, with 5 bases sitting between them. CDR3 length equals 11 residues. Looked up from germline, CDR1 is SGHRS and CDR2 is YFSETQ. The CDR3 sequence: CASSRDNEQFF. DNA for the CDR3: TGCGCCAGCAGTAGAGACAATGAGCAGTTCTTC.

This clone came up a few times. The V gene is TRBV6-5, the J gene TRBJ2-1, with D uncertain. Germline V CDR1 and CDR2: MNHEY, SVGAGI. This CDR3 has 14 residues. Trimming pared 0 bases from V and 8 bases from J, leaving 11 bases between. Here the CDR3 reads CASSYSNSMDEQFF. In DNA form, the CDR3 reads TGTGCCAGCAGTTACTCGAACAGTATGGATGAGCAGTTCTTC.

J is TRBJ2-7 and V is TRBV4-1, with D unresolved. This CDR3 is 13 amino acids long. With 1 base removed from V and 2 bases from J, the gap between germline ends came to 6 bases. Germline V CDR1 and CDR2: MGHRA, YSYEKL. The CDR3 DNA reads TGCGCCAGCAGCCAAGGGCCTGCCTACGAGCAGTACTTC. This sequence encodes CASSQGPAYEQYF.

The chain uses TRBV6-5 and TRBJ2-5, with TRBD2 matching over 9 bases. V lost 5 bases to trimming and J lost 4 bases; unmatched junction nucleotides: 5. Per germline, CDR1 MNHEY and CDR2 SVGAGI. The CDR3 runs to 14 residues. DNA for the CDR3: TGTGCCAGCAGTCGTAGCGGGAGTGGAGAGACCCAGTACTTC. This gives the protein CASSRSGSGETQYF.

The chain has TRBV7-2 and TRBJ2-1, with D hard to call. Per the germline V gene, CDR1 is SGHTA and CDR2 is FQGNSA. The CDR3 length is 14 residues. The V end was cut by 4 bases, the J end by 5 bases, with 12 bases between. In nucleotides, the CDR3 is TGTGCCAGCAGCTCACCCTCCTCGGACAATGAGCAGTTCTTC. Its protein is CASSSPSSDNEQFF.

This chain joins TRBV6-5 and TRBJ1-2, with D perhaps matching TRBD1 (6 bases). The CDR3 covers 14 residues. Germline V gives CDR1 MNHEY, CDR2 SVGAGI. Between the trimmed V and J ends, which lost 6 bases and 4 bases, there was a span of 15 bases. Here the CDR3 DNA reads TGTGCCAGCAGAACCTCCGGGGGGGCCTATGGCTACACCTTC. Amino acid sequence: CASRTSGGAYGYTF.

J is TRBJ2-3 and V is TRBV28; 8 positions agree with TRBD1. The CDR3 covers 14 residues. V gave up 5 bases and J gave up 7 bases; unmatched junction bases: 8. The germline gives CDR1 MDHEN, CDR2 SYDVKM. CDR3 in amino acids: CASSPGGALNTQYF. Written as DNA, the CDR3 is TGTGCCAGCAGTCCAGGGGGCGCATTAAATACGCAGTATTTT.

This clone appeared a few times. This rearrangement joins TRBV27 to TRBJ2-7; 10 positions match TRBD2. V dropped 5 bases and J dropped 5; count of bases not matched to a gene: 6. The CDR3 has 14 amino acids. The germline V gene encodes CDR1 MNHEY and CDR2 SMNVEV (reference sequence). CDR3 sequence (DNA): TGTGCCAGCAGTGGGGCTAGCGGGAGTAACGAGCAGTACTTC. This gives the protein CASSGASGSNEQYF.

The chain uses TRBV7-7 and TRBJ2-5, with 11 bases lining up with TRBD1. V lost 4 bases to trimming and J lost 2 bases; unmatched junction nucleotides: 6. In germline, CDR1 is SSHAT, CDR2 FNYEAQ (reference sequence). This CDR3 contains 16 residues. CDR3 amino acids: CASSWGTGGGQETQYF. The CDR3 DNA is TGTGCCAGCAGCTGGGGGACAGGGGGGGGACAAGAGACCCAGTACTTC. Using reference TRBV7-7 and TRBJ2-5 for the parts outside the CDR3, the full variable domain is GAGVSQSPRYKVTKRGQDVTLRCDPISSHATLYWYQQALGQGPEFLTYFNYEAQPDKSGLPSDRFSAERPEGSISTLTIQRTEQRDSAMYRCASSWGTGGGQETQYFGPGTRLLVL.